The 30 T cell receptor beta chains reported below all come from one sample, sequenced in a study of T cell changes during pregnancy in multiple sclerosis (dated by TCRdb to between 2017 and 2020). Library creation used the immunoSEQ multiplex PCR assay. TCRdb carries this immuneACCESS record with in-frame sequences only. Its versions omit some clonotypes, under half of them owing to an unresolved V gene in the studies checked, with the rest unexplained. This sample is represented by tens of thousands of clones; 75% to 95% of them were singletons. 1.5% of the sample belongs to the ten largest clones. Specimen: peripheral blood, collected in the third trimester of pregnancy. The origin of the receptors is a female donor with multiple sclerosis, enrolled in a pregnancy study.

The chain recombines TRBV6-5 with TRBJ1-1; D gene ambiguous. The germline gives CDR1 MNHEY, CDR2 SVGAGI. CDR3 length equals 13 residues. V was shortened by 5 bases and J by 4 bases, with 11 bases between the two germline ends. CDR3 sequence: CASSQAGGTEAFF. CDR3 nucleotide sequence: TGTGCCAGCAGTCAAGCGGGCGGCACTGAAGCTTTCTTT.

The chain links TRBV7-6 to TRBJ2-1; 10 nucleotides agree with TRBD1. The CDR3 sequence is 18 residues long. With 5 bases clipped from V and 0 bases from J, the junction kept 10 bases outside the gene matches. CDR1 and CDR2 (germline): SGHVS, FNYEAQ. The CDR3: CASSTGTGDFSSYNEQFF. The CDR3 nucleotides read TGTGCCAGCAGCACCGGGACAGGGGACTTCAGCTCCTACAATGAGCAGTTCTTC. Full variable domain (outside the CDR3, taken from reference TRBV7-6 and TRBJ2-1): GAGVSQSPRYKVTKRGQDVALRCDPISGHVSLYWYRQALGQGPEFLTYFNYEAQQDKSGLPNDRFSAERPEGSISTLTIQRTEQRDSAMYRCASSTGTGDFSSYNEQFFGPGTRLTVL.

The chain employs TRBV10-3 and TRBJ1-1; 7 positions agree with TRBD1. Germline V gives CDR1 ENHRY, CDR2 SYGVKD. The V segment lost 3 bases and the J segment 6 bases; nucleotides outside the gene matches: 1. The CDR3 loop spans 12 amino acids. This chain's CDR3 is CAISDQGAEAFF. The CDR3 DNA sequence: TGTGCCATCAGTGACCAGGGGGCTGAAGCTTTCTTT.

The rearrangement uses TRBV6-5 and TRBJ2-3; D might be TRBD1 (5 bases). V was pared by 9 bases and J by 5 bases, with 18 bases between. CDR1 and CDR2 (germline): MNHEY, SVGAGI. This CDR3 has 14 residues. CDR3 protein: CASQSGAVIDTQYF. The CDR3 DNA sequence: TGTGCCAGTCAATCTGGGGCTGTTATAGATACGCAGTATTTT.

This chain connects TRBV30 to TRBJ2-5; 7 positions match TRBD1. The CDR3 extends over 14 amino acids. CDR1 and CDR2 (germline): GTSNPN, SVGIG (reference sequence). Unmatched junction bases numbered 7, after V lost 2 bases and J lost 4 bases. The CDR3 DNA sequence: TGTGCCTGGAGTAGCCAGGGGGTGGGAGAGACCCAGTACTTC. Amino acids: CAWSSQGVGETQYF.

The gene calls are TRBV18 and TRBJ2-3; D not certain. The germline gives CDR1 KGHSH, CDR2 LQKENI. CDR3 length: 16 residues. Trimming stripped 2 bases from V and 2 bases from J, with 14 bases between. The CDR3 here is CASSPEPSDLTDTQYF. CDR3 DNA: TGTGCCAGCTCACCAGAACCCAGCGACCTCACAGATACGCAGTATTTT.

The chain uses TRBV6-5 and TRBJ1-2, with TRBD1 matching over 7 bases. This CDR3 comprises 12 residues. The V gene's germline CDR1 is MNHEY and CDR2 SVGAGI. J lost 6 bases, V lost 7 bases, and 5 bases had no gene match. The CDR3, as DNA: TGTGCCAGCACCTCGACAGGGAATGGCTACACCTTC. Translated, it gives CASTSTGNGYTF.

The V call is TRBV18, the J call TRBJ1-2; TRBD1 matches at 7 bases. The trim removed 6 bases at V and 7 bases at J, leaving 14 bases unmatched. This CDR3 has 15 amino acids. The germline CDR1 and CDR2 sequences are KGHSH and LQKENI. The CDR3 here is CASSLLDRDVGGYTF. In nucleotides, the CDR3 is TGTGCCAGCTCCCTTCTAGACAGGGATGTTGGTGGCTACACCTTC.

V usage is TRBV2 and J usage is TRBJ1-2, with TRBD1 matching 9 bases. Germline-derived CDR1 and CDR2 are SNHLY and FYNNEI. Unmatched junction bases numbered 4, after V lost 4 bases and J lost 4 bases. There are 14 residues in the CDR3. Here the CDR3 reads CASSGEQGAYGYTF. CDR3 in DNA: TGTGCCAGCAGTGGCGAACAGGGGGCCTATGGCTACACCTTC.

The gene calls are TRBV5-8 and TRBJ1-1; possibly TRBD1 for D (5 bases). Looked up from germline, CDR1 is SGHTS and CDR2 is YDEGEE. The CDR3 runs to 16 residues. Trimming shortened V by 0 bases and J by 2 bases, and 14 bases separated the two germline ends. The DNA of the CDR3 is TGTGCCAGCAGCTTGGGACAGCTTCGGGCAAACACTGAAGCTTTCTTT. Its protein is CASSLGQLRANTEAFF.

The J gene is TRBJ2-7, the V gene TRBV27; TRBD2 agrees at 7 bases. The CDR3 consists of 14 residues. Losses at the gene ends were 5 bases for V and 3 bases for J; bases not matched to a gene: 7. The V gene's germline CDR1 is MNHEY and CDR2 SMNVEV (reference sequence). The DNA of the CDR3 is TGTGCCAGCAGTCCCGTGTCTAGCGGCTACGAGCAGTACTTC. Residues: CASSPVSSGYEQYF.

This clone was found a few times. J is TRBJ1-1 and V is TRBV9, with no clear D. The CDR3 is 11 amino acids. Per the germline V gene, CDR1 is SGDLS and CDR2 is YYNGEE. With 3 bases removed from V and 5 bases from J, the gap between germline ends came to 5 bases. The CDR3 protein is CASSDLTEAFF. The CDR3 coding sequence is TGTGCCAGCAGCGACCTAACTGAAGCTTTCTTT.

The chain employs TRBV9 and TRBJ1-1, with 7 bases identical to TRBD1. The CDR3 spans 18 residues. Trimming cost V 3 bases and J 2 bases; bases outside gene matches: 16. Germline assignment: CDR1 SGDLS and CDR2 YYNGEE. The CDR3 loop reads CASSGIGTVGVGNTEAFF. CDR3 sequence (DNA): TGTGCCAGCAGCGGCATCGGGACAGTTGGGGTGGGTAACACTGAAGCTTTCTTT.

The V call is TRBV30, the J call TRBJ1-5, with D hard to call. Trimming took 2 bases from V and 7 from J, leaving 15 bases between them. Germline V gene sequence: CDR1 GTSNPN, CDR2 SVGIG (reference sequence). This CDR3 has 14 residues. DNA for the CDR3: TGTGCCTGGAGTAGTGGTCTCTCCCTACAGCCCCAGCATTTT. This sequence encodes CAWSSGLSLQPQHF.

The genes are TRBV5-1 and TRBJ2-7, with 7 bases fitting TRBD1. J gave up 6 bases and V 0 bases, and 15 bases lay outside the gene matches. CDR3 length: 17 residues. CDR1 is SGHRS and CDR2 is YFSETQ in the germline V gene. As DNA, the CDR3 is TGCGCCAGCAGCTTGGGATTCAACGACAGGGTGGGTGGCGAGCAGTACTTC. Residues: CASSLGFNDRVGGEQYF.

This clone came up once. The rearrangement links TRBV6-6 to TRBJ2-3; 8 bases are shared with TRBD2. The germline CDR1 and CDR2 sequences are MNHNY and SVGAGI (reference sequence). The CDR3 has 14 residues. Trimming took 5 bases from V and 1 from J; bases not matched to a gene: 2. CDR3 DNA: TGTGCCAGCAGTCTGACTAGCGGCACAGATACGCAGTATTTT. It codes for CASSLTSGTDTQYF.

V and J are TRBV5-5 and TRBJ1-4; TRBD1 aligns across 7 bases. Trimming removed 0 bases from V and 7 bases from J; junction bases left unmatched: 9. Per germline, CDR1 SGHKS and CDR2 YYEKEE (reference sequence). This CDR3 has 16 amino acids. The CDR3 DNA reads as TGTGCCAGCAGCTTGGGACAGGGCGGGCTCTTTGAAAAACTGTTTTTT. Translation gives CASSLGQGGLFEKLFF.

V is TRBV7-9 and J is TRBJ2-3, with 11 bases fitting TRBD2. Unmatched junction bases numbered 20, after V lost 5 bases and J lost 7 bases. The germline V gene has CDR1 SEHNR and CDR2 FQNEAQ (reference sequence). The CDR3 loop spans 19 amino acids. The CDR3 sequence: CASSPIPRLAGGPGNTQYF. CDR3 nucleotide sequence: TGTGCCAGCAGCCCCATACCCCGTTTAGCGGGAGGGCCGGGAAATACGCAGTATTTT.

The rearrangement links TRBV5-1 to TRBJ2-1, with a possible D match to TRBD1 (6 bases). The length of the CDR3 is 11 residues. V lost 0 bases and J 14 bases, leaving 9 bases between the germline ends. Per germline, CDR1 SGHRS and CDR2 YFSETQ. The chain's CDR3 is CASSLGGQEFF. The CDR3 region has the DNA TGCGCCAGCAGCTTGGGGGGGCAAGAGTTCTTC.

This chain links TRBV6-5 with TRBJ2-7, with 7 bases that match TRBD1. The V and J ends lost 6 bases and 7 bases, in that order; junction bases with no gene match: 15. CDR1 and CDR2 from the germline V gene are MNHEY and SVGAGI. The CDR3 runs 15 residues. CDR3 in amino acids: CASRPGQRTSSEQYF. The CDR3 DNA follows: TGTGCCAGCAGGCCGGGACAGCGAACAAGTTCAGAGCAGTACTTC.

The chain uses TRBV5-4 and TRBJ1-1, with TRBD1 matching 8 bases. V lost 4 bases, J lost 1 base, and 3 bases stayed unmatched. CDR1 is SGHNT and CDR2 is YYREEE in the germline V gene (reference sequence). CDR3 length equals 14 residues. CDR3 sequence: CASSRGQENTEAFF. In nucleotides, the CDR3 is TGTGCCAGCAGCCGGGGACAGGAGAACACTGAAGCTTTCTTT.

The chain links TRBV27 to TRBJ2-1; 7 positions match TRBD2. This CDR3 contains 16 residues. J gave up 6 bases and V 5 bases, and 13 bases lay outside the gene matches. Germline V lookup: CDR1 MNHEY, CDR2 SMNVEV (reference sequence). The DNA for the CDR3 is TGTGCCAGCAGTGACTCGACTAGCCGGAGGGGCAATGAGCAGTTCTTC. Encoded protein: CASSDSTSRRGNEQFF.

V is TRBV18 and J is TRBJ2-7; 7 bases are a match to TRBD1. This CDR3 region has 15 residues. Per germline, CDR1 KGHSH and CDR2 LQKENI. Trimming cost V 0 bases and J 4 bases; bases outside gene matches: 6. CDR3: CASSPPIDREYEQYF. Written as DNA, the CDR3 is TGTGCCAGCTCACCACCTATCGACAGGGAGTACGAGCAGTACTTC. Looking up the rest from reference TRBV18 and TRBJ2-7 gives the full variable domain: NAGVMQNPRHLVRRRGQEARLRCSPMKGHSHVYWYRQLPEEGLKFMVYLQKENIIDESGMPKERFSAEFPKEGPSILRIQQVVRGDSAAYFCASSPPIDREYEQYFGPGTRLTVT.

The chain joins TRBV7-8 to TRBJ2-1, with 7 positions matching TRBD1. Germline V CDR1 and CDR2: SGHVS, FQNEAQ. Trimming took 5 bases from V and 2 from J; bases not matched to a gene: 6. The CDR3 has 15 residues. The CDR3 region is CASSLQGRAYNEQFF. The CDR3 DNA reads TGTGCCAGCAGCCTACAGGGGCGCGCCTACAATGAGCAGTTCTTC.

J is TRBJ2-3 and V is TRBV11-3, with TRBD2 as a possible D gene (5 bases). This CDR3 region has 13 residues. The V end lost 5 bases, the J end lost 5 bases, and 11 bases lay between the germline ends. From germline, CDR1 is SGHNT and CDR2 YENEEA. In DNA, the CDR3 is TGTGCCAGCAGCCTTGTTAGCGAAGATACGCAGTATTTT. Amino acid sequence: CASSLVSEDTQYF.

In nucleotides, the CDR3 is TGTGCCAGTAGTGGACAAAGCTCTGGAAACACCATATATTTT. As protein: CASSGQSSGNTIYF. The chain joins TRBV19 to TRBJ1-3; D is possibly TRBD1 (5 bases). Germline CDR1 and CDR2: LNHDA and SQIVND (reference sequence). V was shortened by 5 bases and J by 0 bases, with 8 bases between the two germline ends. The CDR3 is 14 amino acids.

In regard to this clone: This same CDR3 is encoded by further DNA sequences in the sample. The chain joins TRBV10-3 to TRBJ2-3, with a tentative D call TRBD1 (6 bases). Trimming stripped 6 bases from V and 3 bases from J, with 10 bases between. Germline CDR1 reads ENHRY; CDR2 reads SYGVKD. The CDR3 is 13 amino acids. The CDR3 nucleotides are TGTGCCATCAGGTCACAGGGAACAGATACGCAGTATTTT. Amino acids: CAIRSQGTDTQYF.

This clone was counted between two and nine times. This sequence joins TRBV6-1 and TRBJ2-1; 11 bases map to TRBD2. V trimming: 1 base; J trimming: 7 bases; junction bases outside the gene matches: 3. The germline CDR1 and CDR2 sequences are MNHNS and SASEGT. This CDR3 is built from 15 residues. The CDR3 DNA sequence: TGTGCCAGCAGTGAAGAGCTAGCGGGAGGAAATGAGCAGTTCTTC. It translates to CASSEELAGGNEQFF.

This rearrangement joins TRBV27 to TRBJ2-7, with 8 bases identical to TRBD2. CDR3 length equals 14 residues. V gave up 5 bases and J gave up 6 bases; unmatched junction bases: 9. Germline V gene lookup returns CDR1 MNHEY and CDR2 SMNVEV (reference sequence). The CDR3 sequence is CASSLLAASAEQYF. In nucleotides, the CDR3 is TGTGCCAGCAGTCTACTAGCGGCCTCGGCCGAGCAGTACTTC.

For the CDR3, the DNA is TGTGCCTGGAACGGGCGGGGGGGCCGGGAGACCCAGTACTTC. Its protein is CAWNGRGGRETQYF. This chain uses TRBV30 with TRBJ2-5; 9 nucleotides line up with TRBD2. The CDR3 runs 14 residues. CDR1 and CDR2 from the germline V gene are GTSNPN and SVGIG (reference sequence). The V gene end was trimmed by 4 bases and the J gene end by 5 bases; junction bases not matched to a gene: 8. Together with reference TRBV30 and TRBJ2-5, the CDR3 gives the full variable domain: SQTIHQWPATLVQPVGSPLSLECTVEGTSNPNLYWYRQAAGRGLQLLFYSVGIGQISSEVPQNLSASRPQDRQFILSSKKLLLSDSGFYLCAWNGRGGRETQYFGPGTRLLVL.